The clone carrying this T cell receptor (delta chain) was counted only a few times. Its antigen is as yet unknown. A read error likely explains why the TCRdb protein, taken from a much larger clone, differs from this DNA's translation at residue 25; the protein shown is translated from the DNA. This specimen includes other DNA sequences encoding the same CDR3. TCRdb re-called the multiplex PCR reads with CATT. The table shows around 52,000 delta-chain clones, with approximately 1.5% occurring only once. This sample was included in a study of γδ T cells in repeated Plasmodium falciparum infection. General study results and limits: Over time and infection, Vgamma9/Vdelta2+ repertoires remained highly stable and polyclonal.

Bulk repertoires came from Vgamma9/Vdelta2+ or Vdelta2-negative gammadelta T cells flow-sorted from PBMC. Germline V CDR1 and CDR2: TSWWSYY, QGS. The CDR3 is made up of 27 amino acids. Sequencing was done on a sample of gamma-delta T cells from blood. The clonotype originates from a pool of human donors (malaria-infected and uninfected, not separated). The chain links TRDV1 to TRDJ1; TRDD3 agrees at 9 bases. The CDR3 DNA is TGTGCTCTTGGGGAATATATAATTATTCCTTCCTTCTGTACTGGGGGACCTAAGGGACTGTACACCGATAAACCCATCTTT. Amino acids: CALGEYIIIPSFCTGGPKGLYTDKPIF.